This T cell receptor (beta chain) was observed in a study of OX40 agonist ivuxolimab in advanced cancers. The ends were cut back, 1 base at V and 2 bases at J, with 14 bases in the middle. Germline CDR1 and CDR2: SGHDN and FVKESK. The CDR3 consists of 16 residues. Generated by immunoSEQ multiplex PCR, the TCRdb table keeps only in-frame clones and is missing some. The sample has some 55,000 clones, just under 80% seen once. This receptor was obtained from an adult with an advanced solid tumor such as melanoma, head and neck, liver or kidney cancer. The rearrangement uses TRBV14 and TRBJ2-5, with D perhaps TRBD1 (6 bases). Here the sequenced sample was CD4+ or CD8+ T cells sorted from blood, taken in a trial of the OX40 agonist ivuxolimab. CDR3 region: CASSQVDFQGQETQYF. As DNA, the CDR3 is TGTGCCAGCAGCCAAGTGGATTTCCAGGGGCAAGAGACCCAGTACTTC.